The present T cell receptor (beta chain) was sequenced within a study of beta chain features in type 1 diabetes. V was pared by 4 bases and J by 7 bases, with 7 bases of the junction left unmatched. This CDR3 contains 14 residues. Per germline, CDR1 SGHTA and CDR2 FQGTGA. The isolated RNA, all of it, was reverse transcribed, so expressed TCRB transcripts were what got sequenced. Naive, central memory and regulatory T cell samples averaged approximately 3.8 million reads. Data came from immunoSEQ multiplex PCR; TCRdb stores just in-frame clones and leaves some out. There are 300,000 to 400,000 clones in the sample; under 8.5% occur only once, and around 0.45% lies in the top ten. This clone was recorded a few times.

The sequencing input was central memory CD4+ T cells from blood. The chain employs TRBV7-3 and TRBJ2-3; TRBD2 matches at 8 bases. This receptor was obtained from a woman in her late teens or twenties in good health. CDR3: CASSSAGGFYTQYF. The CDR3 DNA is TGTGCCAGCAGCTCTGCGGGAGGTTTTTATACGCAGTATTTT.